A single sample is the source of the 7 T cell receptor beta chains below, sequenced in a study of blood T cell repertoires in COVID-19. Profiling relied on immunoSEQ multiplex PCR, and the TCRdb table lists in-frame clones only, not all of them. Seen here are some 180,000 clones, around 81% observed once, and the top ten hold around 12%. Sequencing was carried out using peripheral blood. All receptors derive from a woman older than 75 with COVID-19, enrolled during active disease.

The chain uses TRBV2 and TRBJ2-7, with D unclear. The CDR3 is 14 residues long. V was pared by 7 bases and J by 0 bases, with 13 bases between. CDR1 and CDR2 (germline): SNHLY, FYNNEI. Here the CDR3 reads CASTHFLSSYEQYF. The CDR3 coding sequence is TGTGCCAGCACCCACTTTTTAAGCTCCTACGAGCAGTACTTC.

The chain combines TRBV25-1 with TRBJ2-1, with a tentative D call TRBD2 (5 bases). The V gene lost 3 bases and the J gene lost 13 bases, with 19 bases spanning the gap. CDR1 and CDR2 (germline): MGHDK, SYGVNS. CDR3 size: 14 residues. The CDR3 DNA reads TGTGCCAGCAGTGAGGGGTATTATCGGCGGGCTCAGTTCTTC. Its translation: CASSEGYYRRAQFF.

The chain links TRBV7-2 to TRBJ2-1; maybe TRBD2 (5 bases). Trimming shortened V by 4 bases and J by 0 bases, and 10 bases separated the two germline ends. The germline V gene encodes CDR1 SGHTA and CDR2 FQGNSA. This CDR3 has 15 residues. The CDR3 DNA is TGTGCCAGCAGCTCAGAGGGCTACTCCTACAATGAGCAGTTCTTC. It encodes CASSSEGYSYNEQFF.

The chain couples TRBV7-2 to TRBJ1-2; the D gene is possibly TRBD1 (5 bases). This CDR3 is 16 amino acids long. CDR1 is SGHTA, CDR2 FQGNSA, per germline. V was clipped by 1 base and J by 8 bases, with 20 bases between them. Written as DNA, the CDR3 is TGTGCCAGCAGCTTAGGAGTTTTTCAGGGATGGGGAGGCTACACCTTC. Amino acids: CASSLGVFQGWGGYTF.

V gene TRBV2 combines with J gene TRBJ2-7; 12 nucleotides agree with TRBD2. V was clipped by 10 bases and J by 4 bases; unmatched bases: 8. Germline V CDR1 and CDR2: SNHLY, FYNNEI. This CDR3 has 14 residues. The CDR3 protein is CAIERLAGAYEQYF. CDR3 DNA sequence: TGTGCCATCGAAAGACTAGCGGGAGCGTACGAGCAGTACTTC.

V is TRBV27 and J is TRBJ2-7; 13 positions match TRBD2. Trimming cost V 5 bases and J 1 base; bases outside gene matches: 8. Germline V gene lookup returns CDR1 MNHEY and CDR2 SMNVEV (reference sequence). The CDR3 loop spans 17 amino acids. Written as DNA, the CDR3 is TGTGCCAGCAGTCGACGACTAGCGGGGGGTCTGTCCTACGAGCAGTACTTC. As protein: CASSRRLAGGLSYEQYF.

The V call is TRBV10-3, the J call TRBJ2-3; 7 nucleotides align to TRBD1. CDR3 length: 19 amino acids. V dropped 0 bases and J dropped 0; count of bases not matched to a gene: 12. CDR1 is ENHRY and CDR2 is SYGVKD in the germline V gene. CDR3 protein: CAISESFGTVLLSTDTQYF. CDR3 bases: TGTGCCATCAGTGAGTCTTTTGGGACAGTATTGTTGAGCACAGATACGCAGTATTTT.